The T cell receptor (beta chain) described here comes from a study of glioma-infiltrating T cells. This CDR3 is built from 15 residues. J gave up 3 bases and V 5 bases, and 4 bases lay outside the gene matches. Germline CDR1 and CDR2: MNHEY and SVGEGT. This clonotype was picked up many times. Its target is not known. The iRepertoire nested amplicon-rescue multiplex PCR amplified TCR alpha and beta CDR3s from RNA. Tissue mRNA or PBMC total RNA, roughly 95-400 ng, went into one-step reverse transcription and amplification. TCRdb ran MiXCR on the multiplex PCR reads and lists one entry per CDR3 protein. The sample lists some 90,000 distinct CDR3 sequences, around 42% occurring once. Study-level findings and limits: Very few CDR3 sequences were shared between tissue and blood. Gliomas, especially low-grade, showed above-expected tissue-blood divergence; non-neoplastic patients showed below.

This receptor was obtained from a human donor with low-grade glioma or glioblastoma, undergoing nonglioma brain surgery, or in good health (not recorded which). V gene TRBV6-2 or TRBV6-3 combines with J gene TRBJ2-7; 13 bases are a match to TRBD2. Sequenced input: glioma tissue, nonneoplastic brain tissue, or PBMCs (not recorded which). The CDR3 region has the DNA TGTGCCAGCAGTGCCGGGACTAGCGGGAACTACGAGCAGTACTTC. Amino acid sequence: CASSAGTSGNYEQYF.